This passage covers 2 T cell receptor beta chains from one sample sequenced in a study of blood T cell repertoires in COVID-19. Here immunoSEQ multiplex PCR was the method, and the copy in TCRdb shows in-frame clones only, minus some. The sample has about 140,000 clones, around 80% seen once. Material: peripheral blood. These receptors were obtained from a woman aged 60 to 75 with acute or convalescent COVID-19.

DNA for the CDR3: TGTGCCACCAGCAACCGGGACTACGCAAATGAGCAGTTCTTC. Translation gives CATSNRDYANEQFF. The rearrangement links TRBV15 to TRBJ2-1; 7 bases agree with TRBD2. The V and J ends lost 4 bases and 7 bases, in that order; junction bases with no gene match: 7. Germline V CDR1 and CDR2: LNHNV, YYDKDF (reference sequence). This CDR3 spans 14 amino acids.

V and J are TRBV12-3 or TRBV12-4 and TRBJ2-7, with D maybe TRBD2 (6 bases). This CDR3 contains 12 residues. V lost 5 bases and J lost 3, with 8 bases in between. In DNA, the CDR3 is TGTGCCAGCAGTACTAGCTACTACGAGCAGTACTTC. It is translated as CASSTSYYEQYF.